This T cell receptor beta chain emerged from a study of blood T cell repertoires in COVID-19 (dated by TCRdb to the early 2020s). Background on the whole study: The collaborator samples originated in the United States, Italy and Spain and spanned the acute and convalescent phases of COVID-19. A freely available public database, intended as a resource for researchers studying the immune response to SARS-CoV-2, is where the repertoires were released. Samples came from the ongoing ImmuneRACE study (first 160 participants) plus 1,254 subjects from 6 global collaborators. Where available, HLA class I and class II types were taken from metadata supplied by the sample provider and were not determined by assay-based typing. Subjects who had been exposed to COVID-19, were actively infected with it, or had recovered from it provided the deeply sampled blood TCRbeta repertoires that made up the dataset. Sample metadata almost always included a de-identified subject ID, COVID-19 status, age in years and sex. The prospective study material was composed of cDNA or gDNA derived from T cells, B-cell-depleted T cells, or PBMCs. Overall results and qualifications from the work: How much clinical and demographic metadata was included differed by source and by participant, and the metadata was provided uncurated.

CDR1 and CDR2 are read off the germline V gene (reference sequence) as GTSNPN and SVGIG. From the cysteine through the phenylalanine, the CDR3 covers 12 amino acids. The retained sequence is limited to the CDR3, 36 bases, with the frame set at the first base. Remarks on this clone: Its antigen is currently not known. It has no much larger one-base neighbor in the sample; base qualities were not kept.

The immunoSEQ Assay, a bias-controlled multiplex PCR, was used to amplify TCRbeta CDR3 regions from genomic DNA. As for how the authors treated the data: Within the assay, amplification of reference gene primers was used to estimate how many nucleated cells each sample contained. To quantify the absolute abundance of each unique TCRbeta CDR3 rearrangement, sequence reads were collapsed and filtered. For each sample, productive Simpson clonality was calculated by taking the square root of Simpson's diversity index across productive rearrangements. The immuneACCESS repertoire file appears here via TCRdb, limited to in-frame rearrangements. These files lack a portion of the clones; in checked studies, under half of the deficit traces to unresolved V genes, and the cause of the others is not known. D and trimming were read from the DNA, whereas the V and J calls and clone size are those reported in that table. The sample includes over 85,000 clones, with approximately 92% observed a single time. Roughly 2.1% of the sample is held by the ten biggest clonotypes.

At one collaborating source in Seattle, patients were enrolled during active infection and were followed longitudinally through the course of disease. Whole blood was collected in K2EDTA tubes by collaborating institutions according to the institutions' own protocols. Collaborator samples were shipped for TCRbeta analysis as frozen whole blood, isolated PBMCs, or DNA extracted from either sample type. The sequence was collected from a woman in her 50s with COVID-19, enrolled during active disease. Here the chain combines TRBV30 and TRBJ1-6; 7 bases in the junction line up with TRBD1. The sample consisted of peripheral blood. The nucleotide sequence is TGTGCTTTATCGACAGGGAGGTCACCCCTCCACTTT. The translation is CALSTGRSPLHF.